Below are 22 T cell receptor beta chains sequenced from a single sample in a study of early T cells in non-severe SARS-CoV-2 infection. TCRdb re-derived calls from the 5' RACE reads in MiXCR, one entry per CDR3 protein. The data show over 55,000 distinct CDR3 sequences, roughly 9.7% seen once. The sample was whole blood. The receptor set was obtained from an adult who was a healthcare worker with PCR-confirmed SARS-CoV-2 infection or an uninfected control (not recorded which).

This clonotype was seen many times. V is TRBV6-5 and J is TRBJ2-6; 8 bases are a match to TRBD1. The CDR3 length is 17 residues. The junction had 6 bases not matched to a gene; V was cut back by 5 bases and J by 0 bases. Germline CDR1 MNHEY, CDR2 SVGAGI. CDR3 sequence reads: CASSKTGALSGANVLTF. CDR3 nucleotide sequence: TGTGCCAGCAGTAAGACAGGGGCCCTCTCTGGGGCCAACGTCCTGACTTTC.

The gene calls are TRBV6-1 and TRBJ2-7; unclear D gene. Germline CDR1 and CDR2: MNHNS and SASEGT. The ends were cut back, 5 bases at V and 7 bases at J, with 12 bases in the middle. The CDR3 is 12 residues long. The CDR3 loop is CASSLKGREQYF. CDR3 DNA: TGTGCCAGCAGTCTAAAGGGTCGGGAGCAGTACTTC.

This clonotype has just a few counts. The chain combines TRBV20-1 with TRBJ2-7; 8 bases map to TRBD2. This CDR3 comprises 15 residues. Per the germline V gene, CDR1 is DFQATT and CDR2 is SNEGSKA (reference sequence). V shed 5 bases, J shed 0 bases, and the junction held 9 bases outside the gene matches. Written as DNA, the CDR3 is TGCAGTGCTCGGTTGAGCGGGGGCCTCTCCTACGAGCAGTACTTC. As protein: CSARLSGGLSYEQYF.

This clonotype was detected many times. This chain connects TRBV6-5 to TRBJ2-2, with D unclear. Germline-derived CDR1 and CDR2 are MNHEY and SVGAGI. This CDR3 contains 12 residues. V lost 0 bases, J lost 8 bases, and 4 bases lay in between. The CDR3 DNA follows: TGTGCCAGCAGTTACTCAGGGGGGGAGCTGTTTTTT. It translates to CASSYSGGELFF.

The V and J genes are TRBV7-9 and TRBJ1-2; 12 bases align to TRBD1. In germline, CDR1 is SEHNR, CDR2 FQNEAQ (reference sequence). The CDR3 runs to 16 residues. With V trimmed by 3 bases and J by 0 bases, 2 bases remained unmatched. CDR3 coding DNA: TGTGCCAGCAGCTTTGGGACAGGGGGCACTAACTATGGCTACACCTTC. Its protein is CASSFGTGGTNYGYTF.

This clonotype turned up a few times. The rearrangement links TRBV7-2 to TRBJ2-1; 8 positions match TRBD1. Germline V gene data show CDR1 as SGHTA and CDR2 as FQGNSA. Trimming at V came to 5 bases and at J to 5 bases, leaving 8 bases not matched to a gene. The CDR3 is made up of 15 amino acids. Here the CDR3 reads CASSQGQGSDNEQFF. CDR3 sequence (DNA): TGTGCCAGCAGCCAAGGACAGGGTTCGGACAATGAGCAGTTCTTC. Supplemented by reference TRBV7-2 and TRBJ2-1, the full variable domain reads GAGVSQSPSNKVTEKGKDVELRCDPISGHTALYWYRQSLGQGLEFLIYFQGNSAPDKSGLPSDRFSAERTGGSVSTLTIQRTQQEDSAVYLCASSQGQGSDNEQFFGPGTRLTVL.

This clonotype has a count of ten or more. CDR3 protein: CAMQVGRGYEQYF. CDR3 sequence (DNA): TGCGCCATGCAGGTCGGGAGAGGATACGAGCAGTACTTC. The chain carries TRBV5-1 and TRBJ2-7; the D gene is possibly TRBD2 (6 bases). The CDR3 spans 13 residues. Germline CDR1 is SGHRS and CDR2 is YFSETQ. V dropped 9 bases and J dropped 4 bases, with 17 bases sitting between them.

This clonotype occurred a few times. The rearrangement uses TRBV27 and TRBJ2-3; 7 positions match TRBD2. The CDR3 has 16 amino acids. The germline CDR1 and CDR2 sequences are MNHEY and SMNVEV (reference sequence). The J segment lost 6 bases and the V segment lost 2 bases, leaving 11 bases of the junction unmatched. The CDR3 bases are TGTGCCAGCAGTTTAGTCACCGAGGGAGGGCCGGATACGCAGTATTTT. Amino acids: CASSLVTEGGPDTQYF.

This clonotype was detected many times. The rearrangement joins TRBV20-1 to TRBJ1-1, with D unresolved. Germline assignment: CDR1 DFQATT and CDR2 SNEGSKA (reference sequence). V lost 5 bases, J lost 8 bases, and 24 bases lay in between. CDR3 size: 15 residues. CDR3 sequence (DNA): TGCAGTGCTCCCGAGGAGAGCGCCCCGAGGACGGAAGCTTTCTTT. Translation: CSAPEESAPRTEAFF.

J is TRBJ2-1 and V is TRBV5-4, with a weak D call TRBD2 (6 bases). Trimming cost V 5 bases and J 6 bases, with 18 bases left between them. The CDR3 extends over 15 amino acids. Germline V gene data show CDR1 as SGHNT and CDR2 as YYREEE (reference sequence). The CDR3 here is CASRAGTGTFNEQFF. The CDR3 DNA reads TGTGCCAGCAGGGCCGGGACTGGGACGTTCAATGAGCAGTTCTTC.

The V gene is TRBV20-1, the J gene TRBJ1-1; D not certain. Germline lookup yields CDR1 DFQATT and CDR2 SNEGSKA (reference sequence). Trimming cost V 2 bases and J 5 bases, with 18 bases left between them. The CDR3 contains 15 residues. This CDR3 is CSARIGGRARTEAFF. CDR3 sequence (DNA): TGCAGTGCTAGAATAGGCGGCCGAGCGAGGACTGAAGCTTTCTTT.

The table lists this clonotype with a few counts. The V call is TRBV7-2, the J call TRBJ2-7, with D uncertain. The DNA end favors TRBJ2-1, so the J call may be wrong. Germline assignment: CDR1 SGHTA and CDR2 FQGNSA. This CDR3 has 12 amino acids. The CDR3 DNA reads TGTGCCAGCAGCTTTTACTCCTACGAGCAGTTCTTC. Translated, it gives CASSFYSYEQFF.

At least ten counts were recorded for this clonotype. The gene calls are TRBV27 and TRBJ2-7; D tentatively reads TRBD1 or TRBD2 (5 bases each). The CDR3 is 16 amino acids. Germline V gives CDR1 MNHEY, CDR2 SMNVEV (reference sequence). V lost 6 bases and J 0 bases, leaving 18 bases between the germline ends. The CDR3, as DNA: TGTGCCAGCAGCCCCGGGGCATTCCTCAGCTCCTACGAGCAGTACTTC. It translates to CASSPGAFLSSYEQYF.

This clonotype is judged medium-sized. The V call is TRBV27, the J call TRBJ2-3; D remains unclear. Germline loops: CDR1 MNHEY, CDR2 SMNVEV (reference sequence). Between the trimmed V and J ends, which lost 2 bases and 2 bases, there was a span of 8 bases. The CDR3 length is 14 residues. The CDR3 protein is CASSLGHLTDTQYF. The DNA for the CDR3 is TGTGCCAGCAGTTTAGGGCACCTCACAGATACGCAGTATTTT.

This chain's CDR3 is CASSQDHSGYSPLHF. The CDR3 coding sequence is TGCGCCAGCAGCCAAGACCATTCGGGTTATTCACCCCTCCACTTT. V and J are TRBV4-3 and TRBJ1-6; D not resolved. This CDR3 comprises 15 residues. Trimming cost V 0 bases and J 8 bases, with 11 bases left between them. The V gene's germline CDR1 is LGHNA and CDR2 YSLEER.

The chain couples TRBV19 to TRBJ1-5; D gene ambiguous. CDR1 is LNHDA, CDR2 SQIVND, per germline (reference sequence). V was cut by 3 bases and J by 3 bases, with 9 bases left in between. CDR3 length equals 14 residues. The DNA for the CDR3 is TGTGCCAGTAGTATGGGTCGAATCAATCAGCCCCAGCATTTT. Encoded protein: CASSMGRINQPQHF.

This clonotype was seen many times. The chain carries TRBV4-1 and TRBJ2-3; D is ambiguous. There are 14 residues in the CDR3. Germline CDR1 reads MGHRA; CDR2 reads YSYEKL. V was cut by 1 base and J by 1 base, with 6 bases left in between. CDR3 nucleotides: TGCGCCAGCAGCCAAGGCCCCCGCACAGATACGCAGTATTTT. Protein product: CASSQGPRTDTQYF.

The table lists this clonotype with many counts. The CDR3 sequence is CASSQIQGLTEAFF. Here the CDR3 DNA reads TGCGCCAGCAGTCAAATACAGGGACTCACTGAAGCTTTCTTT. The genes are TRBV23-1 and TRBJ1-1, with D possibly matching TRBD1 (6 bases). TRBV23-1 is labeled an ORF, and its function is uncertain. The CDR3 sequence is 14 residues long. V gave up 2 bases and J gave up 4 bases, with 11 bases separating them.

This clonotype showed up many times. J is TRBJ2-1 and V is TRBV29-1; D unclear. CDR1 is SQVTM, CDR2 ANQGSEA, per germline. This CDR3 comprises 16 residues. V lost 0 bases to trimming and J lost 0 bases, with 12 bases between them. CDR3 in DNA: TGCAGCGTTGAAGATATGCGGCCGAGCTCCTACAATGAGCAGTTCTTC. Translated, it gives CSVEDMRPSSYNEQFF.

In its sample, this clonotype was seen many times. The J gene is TRBJ2-1, the V gene TRBV29-1; a possible D gene is TRBD2 (5 bases). V dropped 3 bases and J dropped 6 bases, with 18 bases sitting between them. This CDR3 contains 15 residues. Germline V lookup: CDR1 SQVTM, CDR2 ANQGSEA. DNA of the CDR3: TGCAGCGTTGATTCCCAGCGGTCCTTTCGCAATGAGCAGTTCTTC. It translates to CSVDSQRSFRNEQFF.

This chain uses TRBV6-5 with TRBJ2-1; 7 nucleotides line up with TRBD2. Looked up from germline, CDR1 is MNHEY and CDR2 is SVGAGI. The CDR3 length is 17 residues. V trimming: 7 bases; J trimming: 10 bases; junction bases outside the gene matches: 22. CDR3 protein: CASTLRLASGGVMEQFF. DNA of the CDR3: TGTGCCAGCACCCTACGTCTGGCTAGCGGAGGGGTTATGGAGCAGTTCTTC.

The chain employs TRBV19 and TRBJ2-5, with no clear D. V was trimmed by 1 base and J by 2 bases, leaving 5 bases between them. Per germline, CDR1 LNHDA and CDR2 SQIVND (reference sequence). This CDR3 comprises 13 residues. CDR3 coding DNA: TGTGCCAGTAGTATAGCCAGACAAGAGACCCAGTACTTC. This encodes CASSIARQETQYF.